This TCR beta chain derives from a study of a mutant IDH1 vaccine in newly diagnosed glioma. About the research overall: Therapy received beforehand was radiotherapy, temozolomide, or both, with most patients given both.

Stated time point: baseline, week 1 (first vaccination visit). Treatment: pre-vaccination baseline after standard-of-care therapy. This CDR3 spans 15 amino acids. The V end lost 1 base, the J end lost 4 bases, and 13 bases lay between the germline ends. Germline V gives CDR1 SEHNR, CDR2 FQNEAQ (reference sequence). TCRdb keeps only in-frame clones here, not all; method: immunoSEQ multiplex PCR. This sample has approximately 100,000 clones, with over 85% found just once. The sample consisted of PBMCs, taken from a glioma patient treated with radiotherapy, temozolomide or both. The chain recombines TRBV7-9 with TRBJ1-1; D gene unclear. The sequence came from a woman aged 50 to 60 with glioma. The CDR3 reads CASSLEEGWVTEAFF. The CDR3 nucleotides are TGTGCCAGCAGCTTAGAAGAGGGTTGGGTCACTGAAGCTTTCTTT. Drawing the rest from reference TRBV7-9 and TRBJ1-1, the complete variable domain is DTGVSQNPRHKITKRGQNVTFRCDPISEHNRLYWYRQTLGQGPEFLTYFQNEAQLEKSRLLSDRFSAERPKGSFSTLEIQRTEQGDSAMYLCASSLEEGWVTEAFFGQGTRLTVV.